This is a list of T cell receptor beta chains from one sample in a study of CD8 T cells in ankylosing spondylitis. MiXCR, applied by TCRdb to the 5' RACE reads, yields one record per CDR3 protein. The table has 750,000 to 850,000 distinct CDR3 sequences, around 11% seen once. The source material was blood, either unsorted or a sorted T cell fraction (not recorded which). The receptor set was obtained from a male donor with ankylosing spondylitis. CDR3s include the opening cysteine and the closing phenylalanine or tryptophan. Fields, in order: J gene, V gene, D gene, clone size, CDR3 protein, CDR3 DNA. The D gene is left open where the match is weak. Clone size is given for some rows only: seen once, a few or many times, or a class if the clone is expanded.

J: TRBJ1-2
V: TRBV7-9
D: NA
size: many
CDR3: CASSLVVRDGAF
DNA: TGTGCCAGCAGCTTAGTAGTCAGGGACGGCGCCTTC

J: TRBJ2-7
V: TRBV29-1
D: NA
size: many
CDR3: CSVGTASSYEQYF
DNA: TGCAGCGTTGGGACTGCATCTTCCTACGAGCAGTACTTC

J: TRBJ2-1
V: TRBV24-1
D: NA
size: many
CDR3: CATGQSYNEQFF
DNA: TGTGCCACCGGGCAGTCCTACAATGAGCAGTTCTTC

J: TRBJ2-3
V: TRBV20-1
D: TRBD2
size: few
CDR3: CSADQVPREGIGTQYF
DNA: TGCAGTGCCGATCAAGTCCCGCGGGAGGGTATCGGTACGCAGTATTTT

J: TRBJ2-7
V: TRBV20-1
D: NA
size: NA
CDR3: CTFGNNYEQYF
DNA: TGCACCTTCGGGAACAACTACGAGCAGTACTTC

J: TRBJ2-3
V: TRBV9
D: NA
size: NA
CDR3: CASSAQGSSDTQYF
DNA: TGTGCCAGCAGCGCTCAGGGAAGTTCAGATACGCAGTATTTT

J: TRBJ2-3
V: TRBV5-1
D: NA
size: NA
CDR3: CASSLEAPTDTQYF
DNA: TGCGCCAGCAGCTTGGAGGCACCCACAGATACGCAGTATTTT

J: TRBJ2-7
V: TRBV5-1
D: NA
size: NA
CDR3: CASSLESATATEQYF
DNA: TGCGCCAGCAGCTTGGAGTCTGCGACTGCCACAGAGCAGTACTTC

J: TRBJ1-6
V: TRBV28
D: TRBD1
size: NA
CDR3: CASSSPGQGLYNSPLHF
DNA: TGTGCCAGCAGTTCACCGGGACAGGGGCTTTATAATTCACCCCTCCACTTT

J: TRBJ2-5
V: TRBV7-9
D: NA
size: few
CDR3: CASSSTKAAETQYF
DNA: TGTGCCAGCAGCTCCACAAAAGCAGCGGAGACCCAGTACTTC

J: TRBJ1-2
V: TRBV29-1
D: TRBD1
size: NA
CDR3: CSVREGQGNYGYTF
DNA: TGCAGCGTGAGGGAGGGACAGGGGAACTATGGCTACACCTTC

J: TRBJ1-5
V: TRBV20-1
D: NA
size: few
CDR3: CSATRTDNQPQHF
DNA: TGCAGTGCTACGAGGACAGATAATCAGCCCCAGCATTTT

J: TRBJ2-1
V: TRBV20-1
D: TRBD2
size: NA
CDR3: CSARDRLADINEQFF
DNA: TGCAGTGCTAGAGATAGACTAGCAGACATCAATGAGCAGTTCTTC

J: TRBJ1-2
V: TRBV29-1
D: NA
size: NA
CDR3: CSVFLPDGGYTF
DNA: TGCAGCGTTTTCCTCCCGGATGGTGGCTACACCTTC

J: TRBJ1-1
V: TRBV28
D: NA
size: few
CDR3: CASRQDRPGDTEAFF
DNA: TGTGCCAGCAGACAGGACCGCCCAGGGGACACTGAAGCTTTCTTT

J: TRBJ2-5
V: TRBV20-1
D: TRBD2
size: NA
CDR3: CSAERVAGETQYF
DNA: TGCAGTGCCGAGAGGGTAGCGGGAGAGACCCAGTACTTC

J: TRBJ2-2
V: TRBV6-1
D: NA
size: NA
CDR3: CASRRAGSTGELFF
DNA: TGTGCCAGCAGACGGGCGGGCTCCACCGGGGAGCTGTTTTTT

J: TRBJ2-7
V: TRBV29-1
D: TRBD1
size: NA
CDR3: CSAKGQPNGEQYF
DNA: TGCAGCGCCAAGGGACAGCCTAACGGTGAGCAGTACTTC

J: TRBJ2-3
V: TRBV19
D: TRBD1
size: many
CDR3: CASSRQGRDTQYF
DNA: TGTGCCAGTAGTCGACAGGGGCGGGATACGCAGTATTTT

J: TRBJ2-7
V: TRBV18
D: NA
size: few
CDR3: CASSRPGTSYEQYF
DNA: TGTGCCAGCTCACGGCCAGGAACTTCCTACGAGCAGTACTTC

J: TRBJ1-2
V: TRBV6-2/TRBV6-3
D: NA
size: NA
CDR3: CATSSTVNYGYTF
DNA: TGTGCCACCTCATCGACGGTGAACTATGGCTACACCTTC

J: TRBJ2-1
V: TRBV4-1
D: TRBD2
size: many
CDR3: CASSQVGEGLHEQFF
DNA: TGCGCCAGCAGCCAAGTCGGGGAGGGCTTGCATGAGCAGTTCTTC

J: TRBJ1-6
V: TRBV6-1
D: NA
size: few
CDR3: CASSTLGTYDSPLHF
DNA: TGTGCCAGCAGCACCTTGGGTACTTATGATTCACCCCTCCACTTT

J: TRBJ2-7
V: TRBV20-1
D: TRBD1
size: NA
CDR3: CSATRQTGFEQYF
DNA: TGCAGTGCTACGCGGCAGACAGGGTTCGAGCAGTACTTC

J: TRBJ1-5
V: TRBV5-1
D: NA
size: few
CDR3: CASSLGDTSNQPQHF
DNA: TGCGCCAGCAGCTTGGGGGACACTAGCAATCAGCCCCAGCATTTT

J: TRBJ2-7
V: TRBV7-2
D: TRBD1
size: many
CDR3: CASSRRTGERDWF
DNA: TGTGCCAGCAGCCGCCGGACAGGGGAAAGGGACTGGTTC

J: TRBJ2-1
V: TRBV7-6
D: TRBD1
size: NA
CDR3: CASSLATGGQFF
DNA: TGTGCCAGCAGCTTAGCCACAGGGGGGCAGTTCTTC

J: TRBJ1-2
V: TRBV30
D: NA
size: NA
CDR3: CAWSRGAYTF
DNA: TGTGCCTGGAGTAGAGGGGCCTACACCTTC

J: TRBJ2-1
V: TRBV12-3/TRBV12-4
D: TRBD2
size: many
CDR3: CASSLRAGEGHEQFF
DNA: TGTGCCAGCAGTCTGCGCGCGGGAGAAGGTCATGAGCAGTTCTTC

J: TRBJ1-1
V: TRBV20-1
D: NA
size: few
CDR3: CSARVAGMPREAFF
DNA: TGCAGTGCTAGAGTTGCGGGTATGCCACGGGAAGCTTTCTTT

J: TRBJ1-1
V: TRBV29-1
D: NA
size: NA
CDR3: CSVKDSVMNTEAFF
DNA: TGCAGCGTTAAGGACAGCGTGATGAACACTGAAGCTTTCTTT

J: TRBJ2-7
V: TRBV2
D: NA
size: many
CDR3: CASSGDLLYEQYF
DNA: TGTGCCAGCAGTGGGGACCTGCTCTACGAGCAGTACTTC

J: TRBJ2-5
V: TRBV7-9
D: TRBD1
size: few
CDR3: CASSYASGTGGQETQYF
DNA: TGTGCCAGCAGCTACGCATCCGGGACAGGGGGTCAAGAGACCCAGTACTTC

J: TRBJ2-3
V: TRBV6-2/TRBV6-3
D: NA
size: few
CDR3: CASSYSDRGLGTDTQYF
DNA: TGTGCCAGCAGTTACAGCGACAGGGGACTAGGGACAGATACGCAGTATTTT

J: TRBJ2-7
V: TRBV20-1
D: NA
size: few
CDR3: CSARALGDLTYEQYF
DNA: TGCAGTGCTAGAGCCCTAGGTGATCTCACCTACGAGCAGTACTTC

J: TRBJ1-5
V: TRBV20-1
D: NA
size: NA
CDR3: CSASLQGDQPQHF
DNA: TGCAGTGCTAGTTTACAGGGTGATCAGCCCCAGCATTTT

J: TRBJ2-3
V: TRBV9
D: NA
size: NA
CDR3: CASSVALARDTQYF
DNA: TGTGCCAGCAGCGTAGCCCTAGCAAGGGATACGCAGTATTTT

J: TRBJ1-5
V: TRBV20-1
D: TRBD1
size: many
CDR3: CSARQGVYQPQHF
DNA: TGCAGTGCTCGACAGGGGGTGTATCAGCCCCAGCATTTT

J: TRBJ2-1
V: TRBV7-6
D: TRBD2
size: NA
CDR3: CASSLMLLAGAEQFF
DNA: TGTGCCAGCAGCTTAATGTTACTAGCGGGAGCTGAGCAGTTCTTC

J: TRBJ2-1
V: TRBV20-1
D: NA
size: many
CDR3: CSANPARGGDEQFF
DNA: TGCAGTGCTAATCCGGCCAGGGGAGGGGATGAGCAGTTCTTC

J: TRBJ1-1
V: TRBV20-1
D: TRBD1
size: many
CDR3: CSAPRGQGTEAFF
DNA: TGCAGTGCTCCCCGGGGACAGGGTACTGAAGCTTTCTTT

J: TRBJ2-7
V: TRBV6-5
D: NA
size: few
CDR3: CATSRQSGEQYF
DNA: TGTGCCACCAGCAGGCAATCCGGCGAGCAGTACTTC

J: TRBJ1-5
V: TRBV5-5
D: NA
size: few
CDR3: CASSAGQHQPQHF
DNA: TGTGCCAGCAGCGCCGGACAGCATCAGCCCCAGCATTTT

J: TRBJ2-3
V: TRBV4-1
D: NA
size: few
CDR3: CASSQGTTVRLAERGTDTQYF
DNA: TGCGCCAGCAGCCAAGGAACCACAGTGAGGCTAGCGGAGAGGGGGACAGATACGCAGTATTTT

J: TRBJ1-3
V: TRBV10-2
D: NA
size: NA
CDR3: CASIGRGADGNTIYF
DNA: TGCGCCAGCATAGGTCGGGGGGCTGATGGAAACACCATATATTTT

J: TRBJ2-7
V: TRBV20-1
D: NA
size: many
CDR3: CSAGPPYEQYF
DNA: TGCAGTGCTGGACCCCCCTACGAGCAGTACTTC